This T cell receptor (beta chain) originates from a study of T cell responses to AZD1222 COVID-19 vaccine. Here immunoSEQ multiplex PCR was the method, and the copy in TCRdb shows in-frame clones only, minus some. The sample holds 100,000 to 150,000 clones, under 90% seen once. This clone was recorded only once. CDR1 and CDR2 from the germline V gene are SGHDT and YYEEEE. Between the trimmed V and J ends, which lost 3 bases and 3 bases, there was a span of 15 bases. The CDR3 spans 15 residues. The sequence was obtained from an adult in good health. The sample was peripheral blood, taken on day 0 of AZD1222 vaccination. V is TRBV5-6 and J is TRBJ1-2, with D unresolved. The CDR3 sequence is CASSSDPGNDYGYTF. The CDR3 region has the DNA TGTGCCAGCAGCTCGGACCCGGGGAACGACTATGGCTACACCTTC.